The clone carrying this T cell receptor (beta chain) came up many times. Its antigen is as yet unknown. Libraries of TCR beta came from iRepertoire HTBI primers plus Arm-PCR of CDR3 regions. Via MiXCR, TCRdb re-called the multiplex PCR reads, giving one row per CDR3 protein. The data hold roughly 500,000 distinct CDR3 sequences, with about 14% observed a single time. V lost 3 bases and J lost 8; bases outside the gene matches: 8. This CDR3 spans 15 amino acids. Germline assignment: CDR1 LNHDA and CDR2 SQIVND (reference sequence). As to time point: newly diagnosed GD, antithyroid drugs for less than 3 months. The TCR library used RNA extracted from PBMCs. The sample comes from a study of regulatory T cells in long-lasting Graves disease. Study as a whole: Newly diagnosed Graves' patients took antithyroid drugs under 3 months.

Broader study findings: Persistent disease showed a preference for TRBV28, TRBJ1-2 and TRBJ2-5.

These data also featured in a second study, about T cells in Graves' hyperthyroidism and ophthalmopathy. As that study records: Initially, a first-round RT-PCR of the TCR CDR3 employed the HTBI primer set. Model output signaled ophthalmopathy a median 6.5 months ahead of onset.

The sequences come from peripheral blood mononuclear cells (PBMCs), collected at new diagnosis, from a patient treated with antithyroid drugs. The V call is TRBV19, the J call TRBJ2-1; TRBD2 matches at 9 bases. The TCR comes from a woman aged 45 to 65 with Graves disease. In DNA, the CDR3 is TGTGCCAGTAGTATGATCGCGGGAGGGCAGGATGAGCAGTTCTTC. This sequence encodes CASSMIAGGQDEQFF.